This T cell receptor beta chain was found in a study of cytomegalovirus exposure and HLA in healthy donors. Study overall: When 398 donors were genotyped, around 77% of them were found to fall in the Caucasian-associated ancestry cluster. Study-wide results and caveats: Researchers catalogued about 150 TCR beta chains as cytomegalovirus-associated.

V shed 5 bases and J shed 7 bases, with 12 bases lying between them. Germline V gene lookup returns CDR1 GTSNPN and CDR2 SVGIG (reference sequence). The CDR3 contains 12 residues. The PCR ran on 60 Vbeta and 13 Jbeta primers. Assay used: immunoSEQ multiplex PCR; TCRdb lists only in-frame clones, some missing. Of 55,000 to 75,000 clones listed, roughly 80% are singletons. Healthy bone marrow donors made up the donor group. A word on this clone: Its antigen is still unknown.

The receptor was derived from a woman between 25 and 40 years old in good health and CMV-seropositive. Sequencing input: PBMCs. The chain couples TRBV30 to TRBJ2-4; TRBD1 might be the D (6 bases). CDR3 loop: CAWGPGQNIQYF. The CDR3 region has the DNA TGTGCCTGGGGGCCTGGACAGAACATTCAGTACTTC. Looking up the rest from reference TRBV30 and TRBJ2-4 gives the full variable domain: SQTIHQWPATLVQPVGSPLSLECTVEGTSNPNLYWYRQAAGRGLQLLFYSVGIGQISSEVPQNLSASRPQDRQFILSSKKLLLSDSGFYLCAWGPGQNIQYFGAGTRLSVL.